The count of the clone carrying this T cell receptor beta chain is one. Its antigen is not known. Blood draws occurred at baseline, cycle 4 day 1, and cycle 7 day 1. The sample originates from a study of OX40 agonist ivuxolimab in advanced cancers. About the research overall: The patients got ivuxolimab, which is an agonistic anti-OX40 (CD134) antibody.

Method: immunoSEQ multiplex PCR; TCRdb's copy keeps in-frame clones and lacks some. The data show 57,000 or so clones, with about 88% seen just once and 4% to 6% held by the top ten. Germline assignment: CDR1 SGHAT and CDR2 FQNNGV. The CDR3 contains 15 residues. J was trimmed by 2 bases and V by 2 bases; bases with no gene match: 2. The study's findings and limits: Nonresponders, in some cases, also had low normalized T-cell clonal expansion. At 0.1 to 3.0 mg/kg and by week 6, CD4+ and CD8+ T cells in the blood had expanded clonally.

V and J are TRBV11-2 and TRBJ2-3, with 9 positions matching TRBD2. Sequencing was performed on CD4+ or CD8+ T cells sorted from blood, taken in a trial of the OX40 agonist ivuxolimab. The TCR sequence derives from an adult with an advanced solid tumor such as melanoma, head and neck, liver or kidney cancer. CDR3 DNA sequence: TGTGCCAGCAGCTTAACTAGCGGGTACACAGATACGCAGTATTTT. The encoded protein is CASSLTSGYTDTQYF.